Listed below are T cell receptor beta chains from one sample, sequenced in a study of T cell repertoires in cytomegalovirus infection. TCRdb used MiXCR to reprocess the reads, holding one entry per CDR3 protein. There are approximately 630,000 distinct CDR3 sequences in the sample; 20% to 30% occur only once, and roughly 8% lies in the top ten. The sample comprised CD8+ T cells from PBMCs. The receptors stem from a human donor in good health (CMV status not recorded). Some clones in this sample may be carry-over from other donors' samples. Each CDR3 is given with its conserved first and last residue. The order of the fields is V gene, J gene, clone size, D gene, CDR3 protein, CDR3 DNA. D genes are given only for firm matches. The listing skips clone size in some rows; elsewhere it reads once, few, many or a size class.

>TRBV5-4|TRBJ2-1|few|TRBD2
CASRGGTYNEQFF
TGTGCCAGTCGGGGGGGTACATACAATGAGCAGTTCTTC
>TRBV25-1|TRBJ1-6|NA|NA
CASRPFRNSPLHF
TGTGCCAGCAGACCGTTTCGTAATTCACCCCTCCACTTT
>TRBV27|TRBJ2-2|many|NA
CASGPGAPGELFF
TGTGCCAGCGGCCCGGGGGCACCCGGGGAGCTGTTTTTT
>TRBV10-3|TRBJ2-7|NA|NA
CAIKAGGLVF
TGTGCCATCAAGGCTGGCGGCCTCGTCTTC
>TRBV29-1|TRBJ2-1|NA|NA
CSVPQGAEVYNEQFF
TGCAGCGTCCCCCAGGGTGCTGAGGTCTACAATGAGCAGTTCTTC
>TRBV20-1|TRBJ1-3|few|TRBD1
CSARPLGTGGDTIYF
TGCAGTGCTAGACCCCTTGGGACAGGGGGAGACACCATATATTTT
>TRBV6-6|TRBJ2-1|NA|NA
CASSYLSTSGGYDNEQFF
TGTGCCAGCAGTTACTTGTCAACAAGTGGGGGATACGACAATGAGCAGTTCTTC
>TRBV6-5|TRBJ1-5|NA|NA
CASKRSNQPQHF
TGTGCCAGTAAAAGGAGCAATCAGCCCCAGCATTTT
>TRBV5-1|TRBJ2-7|few|NA
CASRIRDLSYEQYF
TGCGCCAGCAGGATCAGGGACCTCTCCTACGAGCAGTACTTC
>TRBV6-1|TRBJ1-1|NA|NA
CASSPAVGGNTEAFF
TGTGCCAGCAGTCCCGCGGTAGGGGGGAACACTGAAGCTTTCTTT
>TRBV6-1|TRBJ1-5|NA|NA
CASTGPNQPQHF
TGTGCCAGCACGGGACCCAATCAGCCCCAGCATTTT
>TRBV29-1|TRBJ2-1|few|NA
CSVSEQFF
TGCAGCGTGAGTGAGCAGTTCTTC
>TRBV5-5|TRBJ1-2|NA|NA
CASSLARAGDGYTF
TGTGCCAGCAGCTTGGCGAGGGCCGGAGATGGCTACACCTTC
>TRBV6-1|TRBJ1-1|many|TRBD1
CASSEHVRDRNTEAFF
TGTGCCAGCAGTGAACACGTCCGGGACAGGAACACTGAAGCTTTCTTT
>TRBV28|TRBJ2-3|NA|NA
CASSYSGYTDTQYF
TGTGCCAGCAGTTACTCAGGGTACACAGATACGCAGTATTTT
>TRBV7-9|TRBJ2-3|NA|TRBD2
CASSFQLAGALTDTQYF
TGTGCCAGCAGCTTCCAACTAGCGGGGGCCCTCACAGATACGCAGTATTTT
>TRBV28|TRBJ1-6|many|TRBD1
CASSRVTGVNSPLHF
TGTGCCAGCAGTCGCGTCACAGGGGTTAATTCACCCCTCCACTTT
>TRBV25-1|TRBJ1-2|NA|NA
CASCGQPIYGYTF
TGTGCCAGCTGTGGACAGCCGATTTATGGCTACACCTTC